Listed below are T cell receptor beta chains from one sample, sequenced in a study of blood T cell repertoires in COVID-19. The protocol was immunoSEQ multiplex PCR, while the TCRdb copy is restricted to in-frame clones and leaves out a portion. The sample contains 120,000 or so clones, 75% to 90% of which appear only once. The sequencing sample was made of peripheral blood. The receptor source for this set is a man aged 35 to 55 with acute or convalescent COVID-19. Each CDR3 is given with its conserved first and last residue. D genes are given only for firm matches. Rows give clone size only sometimes, using once, few, many, or a class for an expanded clone.

CASSFRTSGGLAGELFF | TGTGCCAGCAGCTTTCGTACTAGCGGGGGCCTCGCCGGGGAGCTGTTTTTT | TRBJ2-2 | TRBD2 | . | TRBV13
CASPPQGFTEAFF | TGTGCCAGTCCCCCCCAGGGGTTCACTGAAGCTTTCTTT | TRBJ1-1 | . | . | TRBV2
CASSRRTGGTYEQYF | TGCGCCAGCAGCCGGAGGACAGGGGGCACCTACGAGCAGTACTTC | TRBJ2-7 | TRBD1 | . | TRBV4-3
CASTPARQVETQYF | TGTGCCAGCACCCCAGCCCGACAGGTGGAGACCCAGTACTTC | TRBJ2-5 | . | . | TRBV2
CASSELPGPNSPLHF | TGTGCCAGCAGTGAACTTCCAGGGCCGAATTCACCCCTCCACTTT | TRBJ1-6 | . | . | TRBV6-1
CASSVRSVRDTEAFF | TGTGCCAGTAGTGTCAGGAGCGTGAGGGACACTGAAGCTTTCTTT | TRBJ1-1 | . | . | TRBV19
CASSDGTLGETQYF | TGTGCCAGCTCTGACGGGACTTTGGGGGAGACCCAGTACTTC | TRBJ2-5 | . | . | TRBV11-3
CASGLGDRNNEQFF | TGTGCTAGTGGTTTGGGAGACAGAAACAATGAGCAGTTCTTC | TRBJ2-1 | . | . | TRBV12-5
CASSFQGDVEEKLFF | TGCGCCAGCAGTTTTCAGGGGGACGTAGAGGAAAAACTGTTTTTT | TRBJ1-4 | TRBD1 | . | TRBV5-1
CASSVGRANTEAFF | TGTGCCAGCAGCGTAGGGAGAGCGAACACTGAAGCTTTCTTT | TRBJ1-1 | . | . | TRBV7-2
CASSYWETDYGYTF | TGTGCCAGCAGTTACTGGGAGACCGACTATGGCTACACCTTC | TRBJ1-2 | . | . | TRBV6-6
CASSPVPGTGNTEAFF | TGTGCCAGCAGTCCCGTACCTGGGACAGGGAACACTGAAGCTTTCTTT | TRBJ1-1 | TRBD1 | . | TRBV27
CAWSLRGGRELFF | TGTGCCTGGAGTCTAAGGGGGGGGCGGGAGCTGTTTTTT | TRBJ2-2 | . | . | TRBV30
CSGGQGAFNEQFF | TGCAGCGGTGGACAGGGGGCGTTCAATGAGCAGTTCTTC | TRBJ2-1 | TRBD1 | . | TRBV29-1
CASSSPSDRIYEQYF | TGTGCCAGCAGCTCCCCCTCGGACAGGATCTACGAGCAGTACTTC | TRBJ2-7 | TRBD1 | . | TRBV5-4
CASSLTVRGYAFF | TGCGCCAGCAGCTTGACTGTACGGGGGTATGCTTTCTTT | TRBJ1-1 | . | . | TRBV5-1
CASSFAGNTEAFF | TGTGCCAGCAGTTTCGCGGGGAACACTGAAGCTTTCTTT | TRBJ1-1 | . | . | TRBV27
CATSDFDGGIGYTF | TGTGCCACCAGTGATTTTGACGGAGGGATCGGCTACACCTTC | TRBJ1-2 | . | once | TRBV24-1
CASSINAYSNQPQHF | TGTGCCAGTAGTATAAATGCCTATAGCAATCAGCCCCAGCATTTT | TRBJ1-5 | . | . | TRBV19
CATSREGSGVGIYGYTF | TGTGCCACCAGCAGAGAGGGGTCAGGGGTAGGGATCTATGGCTACACCTTC | TRBJ1-2 | . | . | TRBV15
CASSVVGDRSTGELFF | TGTGCCAGCAGCGTAGTAGGGGACAGAAGCACCGGGGAGCTGTTTTTT | TRBJ2-2 | TRBD1 | . | TRBV9
CASQGGRGANVLTF | TGTGCCAGTCAGGGGGGAAGGGGGGCCAACGTCCTGACTTTC | TRBJ2-6 | . | . | TRBV27
CASSSAGQLTYNEQFF | TGTGCCAGCAGCTCCGCGGGACAGCTTACCTACAATGAGCAGTTCTTC | TRBJ2-1 | . | . | TRBV7-3
CASSQKRERGIYQETQYF | TGTGCCAGCTCCCAGAAAAGGGAGAGAGGGATATACCAAGAGACCCAGTACTTC | TRBJ2-5 | . | . | TRBV18
CASSLVARSYEQYF | TGTGCCAGCAGCTTAGTTGCGCGGAGCTACGAGCAGTACTTC | TRBJ2-7 | . | once | TRBV11-2
CASSLRDRLSSNYGYTF | TGTGCCAGCAGCTTACGGGACAGGTTGTCTAGCAACTATGGCTACACCTTC | TRBJ1-2 | TRBD1 | once | TRBV13
CASSPGENQPQHF | TGTGCCAGCAGCCCCGGGGAAAATCAGCCCCAGCATTTT | TRBJ1-5 | . | . | TRBV7-2
CASSLSDTRYEQYF | TGTGCCAGCAGCTTGTCGGACACCCGCTACGAGCAGTACTTC | TRBJ2-7 | . | . | TRBV5-6
CASSLWTAGQETQYF | TGCGCCAGCAGCTTGTGGACAGCGGGGCAAGAGACCCAGTACTTC | TRBJ2-5 | . | . | TRBV5-1
CASSEFSGQKVYGYTF | TGTGCCAGCAGCGAATTCTCCGGACAGAAAGTATATGGCTACACCTTC | TRBJ1-2 | . | few | TRBV6-1
CASRYSLSTDTQYF | TGTGCCAGCAGGTACAGTCTTAGCACAGATACGCAGTATTTT | TRBJ2-3 | . | . | TRBV5-5
CASSFGGGGYTF | TGTGCCAGCAGTTTTGGAGGCGGCGGCTACACCTTC | TRBJ1-2 | . | . | TRBV12-3/TRBV12-4
CASSQGAKHGYTF | TGTGCCAGCAGCCAGGGCGCAAAGCATGGCTACACCTTC | TRBJ1-2 | . | . | TRBV3-1/TRBV3-2
CASSLGAGTANTEAFF | TGTGCCAGCAGCTTGGGGGCCGGGACAGCGAACACTGAAGCTTTCTTT | TRBJ1-1 | TRBD1 | few | TRBV5-6
CASSSTSGRTSEQFF | TGTGCCAGCAGTTCGACTAGCGGGAGGACCAGTGAGCAGTTCTTC | TRBJ2-1 | TRBD2 | . | TRBV6-6
CASSTGQGFYGYTF | TGCGCCAGCAGCACAGGACAGGGATTCTATGGCTACACCTTC | TRBJ1-2 | TRBD1 | many | TRBV5-1
CASSLGPRGLSTGELFF | TGTGCCAGCAGCTTGGGGCCCAGGGGGCTGTCCACCGGGGAGCTGTTTTTT | TRBJ2-2 | TRBD1 | once | TRBV11-2
CAWSEPGTGAYEQYF | TGTGCCTGGAGTGAACCCGGGACAGGAGCCTACGAGCAGTACTTC | TRBJ2-7 | TRBD1 | . | TRBV30
CAIRAAGVHEQFF | TGTGCCATTCGGGCAGCGGGAGTTCATGAGCAGTTCTTC | TRBJ2-1 | TRBD2 | . | TRBV6-5
CAWGKGGGSYNEQFF | TGTGCCTGGGGAAAAGGGGGGGGATCCTACAATGAGCAGTTCTTC | TRBJ2-1 | . | . | TRBV30
CASSPSGGNTGELFF | TGTGCCAGCAGCCCGTCAGGGGGAAACACCGGGGAGCTGTTTTTT | TRBJ2-2 | TRBD1 | many | TRBV11-3